The T cell receptor beta chain under discussion was sequenced for a study of neurological immune-mediated disorders. The sample holds many counts of this clonotype. TCRdb independently ran MiXCR on the 5' RACE reads; one entry per CDR3 protein. The data hold about 55,000 distinct CDR3 sequences, with around 3.6% observed a single time. CDR3 length: 13 residues. CDR1 LNHNV and CDR2 YYDKDF come from the germline V gene (reference sequence). Germline trimming cut 6 bases from V and 10 bases from J; bases unmatched to any gene: 11. This chain joins TRBV15 and TRBJ1-2, with TRBD1 matching 7 bases. Sequenced input: PBMCs. This receptor was obtained from a man aged 30 to 45 with multiple sclerosis. This CDR3 reads CATSRDSAFDYTF. Written as DNA, the CDR3 is TGTGCCACCAGTCGGGACAGCGCTTTTGACTACACCTTC.